This T cell receptor beta chain was identified during a study of cytomegalovirus exposure and HLA in healthy donors. Study in general: The platform used for the 120 or so validation repertoires matched that of the roughly 700 first-cohort repertoires, a later analysis reported.

The donors belonged to the approximately 120-subject validation cohort, separate from the roughly 600-subject first cohort. The CDR3 has 13 residues. CDR1 and CDR2 (germline): MNHEY, SMNVEV (reference sequence). V was pared by 10 bases and J by 8 bases, with 18 bases between. With respect to this clone: Antigen: not known.

The protocol was immunoSEQ multiplex PCR, while the TCRdb copy is restricted to in-frame clones and leaves out a portion. This sample has approximately 58,000 clones, with just under 95% found just once. The study's findings and limits: First-cohort TCR clusters tended to co-occur in the roughly 120 validation repertoires, a later analysis found.

This clonotype was obtained from a young man in good health and CMV-seronegative. Material: PBMCs. The chain joins TRBV27 to TRBJ2-1, with TRBD2 as a possible D gene (6 bases). The CDR3 loop reads CATSETGDYEQFF. CDR3 DNA: TGTGCCACCTCTGAGACGGGAGACTATGAGCAGTTCTTC.